The clone carrying this TCR beta chain was detected only a few times. Antigen specificity is unknown. Sorted populations were all over 98% pure. Sequencing targeted expressed TCRB transcripts, as all isolated RNA had been reverse transcribed. TCRdb's copy holds only in-frame clones and misses some; the assay was immunoSEQ multiplex PCR. Among approximately 150,000 clones listed, about 10% were seen once. The V and J ends lost 0 bases and 2 bases respectively, with 14 bases between them. The CDR3 loop spans 17 amino acids. The germline V gene has CDR1 LNHNV and CDR2 YYDKDF (reference sequence). This entry belongs to a study of beta chain features in type 1 diabetes. Overall study context: Age and gender were similar between patients and healthy donors, as were cell yields. Study-level points and caveats: Any role of HLA type in TCRB rearrangement remained unresolved here. TCRB CDR3 length was moderately but significantly reduced in all four CD4+ subsets of Type 1 diabetes patients.

This TCR came from a young man in good health. V usage is TRBV15 and J usage is TRBJ2-1; D is unresolved. Sequencing used naive CD4+ T cells from blood. CDR3 sequence reads: CATSRDRLRGAYNEQFF. CDR3 DNA sequence: TGTGCCACCAGCAGAGATCGACTTCGTGGAGCCTACAATGAGCAGTTCTTC.